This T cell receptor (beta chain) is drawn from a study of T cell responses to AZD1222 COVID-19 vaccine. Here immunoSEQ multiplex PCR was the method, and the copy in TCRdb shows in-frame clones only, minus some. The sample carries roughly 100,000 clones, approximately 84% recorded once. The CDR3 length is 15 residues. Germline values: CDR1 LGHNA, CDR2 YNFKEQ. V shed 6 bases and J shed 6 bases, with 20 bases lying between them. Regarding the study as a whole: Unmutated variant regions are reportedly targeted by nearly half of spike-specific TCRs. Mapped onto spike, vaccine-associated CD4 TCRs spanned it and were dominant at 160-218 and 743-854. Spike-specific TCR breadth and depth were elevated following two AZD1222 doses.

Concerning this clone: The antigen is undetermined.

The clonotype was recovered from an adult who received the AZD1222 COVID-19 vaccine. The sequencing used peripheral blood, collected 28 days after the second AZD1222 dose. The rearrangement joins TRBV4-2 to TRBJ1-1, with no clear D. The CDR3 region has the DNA TGTGCCAGCAGGGCTCAAACCGGGCCTAGCTCTGAAGCTTTCTTT. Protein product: CASRAQTGPSSEAFF.